What follows are 20 T cell receptor beta chains derived from one specimen sequenced in a study of early T cells in non-severe SARS-CoV-2 infection. TCRdb redid the calling of the 5' RACE reads with MiXCR, one entry per CDR3 protein. This table holds just over 60,000 distinct CDR3 sequences, 8% to 10% found once. Input material: whole blood. The receptors were sampled from an adult who was a healthcare worker with PCR-confirmed SARS-CoV-2 infection or an uninfected control (not recorded which).

The V and J genes are TRBV7-2 and TRBJ2-3; 7 bases are shared with TRBD2. The CDR3 is 15 amino acids. Germline V CDR1 and CDR2: SGHTA, FQGNSA. The V and J ends lost 4 bases and 0 bases, in that order; junction bases with no gene match: 4. CDR3 coding DNA: TGTGCCAGCAGCTGGGACTACCTTAGCACAGATACGCAGTATTTT. This codes for CASSWDYLSTDTQYF.

This clonotype was picked up a small number of times. The J gene is TRBJ2-1, the V gene TRBV25-1; perhaps D is TRBD1 or TRBD2 (5 bases each). Germline lookup yields CDR1 MGHDK and CDR2 SYGVNS. Deletions cut 3 bases from V and 6 bases from J, with 9 bases between. The CDR3 has 13 amino acids. Here the CDR3 DNA reads TGTGCCAGCAGTGAGTCCGGGACCAATGAGCAGTTCTTC. It is translated as CASSESGTNEQFF. Together with reference TRBV25-1 and TRBJ2-1, the CDR3 gives the full variable domain: EADIYQTPRYLVIGTGKKITLECSQTMGHDKMYWYQQDPGMELHLIHYSYGVNSTEKGDLSSESTVSRIRTEHFPLTLESARPSHTSQYLCASSESGTNEQFFGPGTRLTVL.

In its sample, this clonotype was seen a few times. The gene calls are TRBV20-1 and TRBJ1-1, with D tentatively TRBD1 (5 bases). V lost 7 bases and J 6 bases, leaving 15 bases between the germline ends. Looked up from germline, CDR1 is DFQATT and CDR2 is SNEGSKA (reference sequence). CDR3 length equals 12 residues. This CDR3 is CSVTGGRAEAFF. CDR3 nucleotide sequence: TGCAGTGTTACCGGGGGTCGGGCTGAAGCTTTCTTT.

CDR3 nucleotide sequence: TGTGCCAGCAGTTTTGGGGGCGCAAACACTGAAGCTTTCTTT. Translation: CASSFGGANTEAFF. This chain joins TRBV12-3 or TRBV12-4 and TRBJ1-1, with D perhaps matching TRBD1 (6 bases). The CDR3 has 14 residues. V lost 3 bases and J lost 2, with 10 bases in between.

The chain recombines TRBV7-9 with TRBJ2-5; D might be TRBD2 (5 bases). In germline, CDR1 is SEHNR, CDR2 FQNEAQ (reference sequence). The germline V and J ends were trimmed by 2 bases and 5 bases, with 15 bases remaining between them. This CDR3 is 15 amino acids long. As DNA, the CDR3 is TGTGCCAGCAGCTTACCGGGGTACGGGTTGGAGACCCAGTACTTC. Amino acids: CASSLPGYGLETQYF. The variable domain in full, completed from reference TRBV7-9 and TRBJ2-5, reads DTGVSQNPRHKITKRGQNVTFRCDPISEHNRLYWYRQTLGQGPEFLTYFQNEAQLEKSRLLSDRFSAERPKGSFSTLEIQRTEQGDSAMYLCASSLPGYGLETQYFGPGTRLLVL.

This chain joins TRBV6-1 and TRBJ2-6; D gene unclear. This CDR3 region has 11 residues. V was trimmed by 11 bases and J by 0 bases, leaving 2 bases between them. CDR1 and CDR2 (germline): MNHNS, SASEGT. The CDR3 is CAGSGANVLTF. CDR3 in DNA: TGTGCCGGCTCTGGGGCCAACGTCCTGACTTTC.

This rearrangement joins TRBV20-1 to TRBJ2-1, with D maybe TRBD1 (5 bases). Germline V lookup: CDR1 DFQATT, CDR2 SNEGSKA (reference sequence). The CDR3 has 13 amino acids. V gave up 2 bases and J gave up 6 bases, with 11 bases separating them. In DNA form, the CDR3 reads TGCAGTGCTAGACAGGGTCCGGTCAATGAGCAGTTCTTC. Protein sequence: CSARQGPVNEQFF.

This clonotype was counted at least ten times. The chain has TRBV11-2 and TRBJ1-1; D remains ambiguous. Germline V lookup: CDR1 SGHAT, CDR2 FQNNGV. Trimming left V 1 base short and J 3 bases short, with 12 bases between. CDR3 length: 15 residues. CDR3 sequence: CASSLGLGWDTEAFF. CDR3 in DNA: TGTGCCAGCAGCTTAGGTCTGGGATGGGACACTGAAGCTTTCTTT.

This clonotype was counted ten times or more. The chain couples TRBV5-6 to TRBJ1-6; D not certain. Trimming left V 0 bases short and J 11 bases short, with 15 bases between. This CDR3 comprises 15 residues. Germline assignment: CDR1 SGHDT and CDR2 YYEEEE. The CDR3 reads CASSLETQAGPPLHF. The DNA of the CDR3 is TGTGCCAGCAGCTTGGAGACCCAAGCGGGTCCACCCCTCCACTTT.

This clonotype came up many times. The DNA of the CDR3 is TGCGCCAGCGGGGACAGCTCTGGAAACACCATATATTTT. Its protein product is CASGDSSGNTIYF. This rearrangement joins TRBV10-1 to TRBJ1-3; 7 nucleotides match TRBD1. Germline assignment: CDR1 WNHNN and CDR2 SYGVQD (reference sequence). Losses at the gene ends were 8 bases for V and 0 bases for J; bases not matched to a gene: 1. The CDR3 contains 13 residues.

This clonotype was observed a few times. CDR3 protein: CASRDRDRVKVGTDTQYF. The CDR3 nucleotides read TGTGCCAGCAGAGACCGGGACAGGGTAAAGGTCGGCACAGATACGCAGTATTTT. The chain is built from TRBV7-9 and TRBJ2-3; 9 bases fit TRBD1. Unmatched junction bases numbered 14, after V lost 6 bases and J lost 1 base. There are 18 residues in the CDR3. Germline V gives CDR1 SEHNR, CDR2 FQNEAQ (reference sequence).

This clonotype was seen a handful of times. The chain uses TRBV6-6 and TRBJ1-5; no firm D call. The V and J ends lost 6 bases and 2 bases respectively, with 17 bases between them. Germline-derived CDR1 and CDR2 are MNHNY and SVGAGI (reference sequence). The CDR3 runs 16 residues. The CDR3 DNA is TGTGCCAGCAGCAACGCCCTCCCGGGTGGCAATCAGCCCCAGCATTTT. It codes for CASSNALPGGNQPQHF.

The table lists this clonotype with a few counts. The rearrangement joins TRBV7-2 to TRBJ2-3, with D tentatively TRBD1 or TRBD2 (5 bases each). The CDR3 is 13 amino acids. V was shortened by 4 bases and J by 6 bases, with 11 bases between the two germline ends. The germline V gene has CDR1 SGHTA and CDR2 FQGNSA. CDR3 nucleotide sequence: TGTGCCAGCAGCTGGGACGTACCTGATACGCAGTATTTT. Its protein is CASSWDVPDTQYF.

This clonotype was counted a few times. The rearrangement links TRBV19 to TRBJ2-5; no firm D call. Trimming removed 4 bases at V and 4 bases at J, with 13 bases between. There are 14 residues in the CDR3. CDR1 and CDR2 from the germline V gene are LNHDA and SQIVND (reference sequence). The CDR3 sequence is CASSTWADRETQYF. In nucleotides, the CDR3 is TGTGCCAGTAGTACATGGGCGGACCGAGAGACCCAGTACTTC. Full variable domain (rest looked up from reference TRBV19 and TRBJ2-5): DGGITQSPKYLFRKEGQNVTLSCEQNLNHDAMYWYRQDPGQGLRLIYYSQIVNDFQKGDIAEGYSVSREKKESFPLTVTSAQKNPTAFYLCASSTWADRETQYFGPGTRLLVL.

With respect to this clonotype: A much larger clone lies one base from this, so it may be a read error. J is TRBJ1-5 and V is TRBV7-9; D unclear. The germline V gene encodes CDR1 SEHNR and CDR2 FQNEAQ (reference sequence). This CDR3 comprises 13 residues. The V gene lost 2 bases and the J gene lost 4 bases, with 6 bases spanning the gap. The CDR3 protein is CASSLQENQPQHF. CDR3 in DNA: TGTGCCAGCAGCTTACAGGAAAATCAGCCCCAGCATTTT.

V is TRBV6-1 and J is TRBJ2-7, with D unclear. Deletions cut 2 bases from V and 7 bases from J, with 12 bases between. The CDR3 loop spans 13 amino acids. Germline V gene data show CDR1 as MNHNS and CDR2 as SASEGT. The CDR3 coding sequence is TGTGCCAGCAGTGAATGGCCTGGGGTTGAGCAGTACGTC. As protein: CASSEWPGVEQYV.

The rearrangement uses TRBV5-1 and TRBJ2-5, with 7 bases that match TRBD1. There are 16 residues in the CDR3. J gave up 2 bases and V 4 bases, and 11 bases lay outside the gene matches. CDR1 and CDR2 (germline): SGHRS, YFSETQ. CDR3 bases: TGCGCCAGCAGCCCCGCCCCAGGGGGACGGCAAGAGACCCAGTACTTC. This encodes CASSPAPGGRQETQYF.

Only a few counts were recorded for this clonotype. The chain employs TRBV11-1 and TRBJ2-1; tentatively, D is TRBD2 (7 bases). Germline V lookup: CDR1 SGHAT, CDR2 FQDESV (reference sequence). V was clipped by 3 bases and J by 6 bases, with 15 bases between them. This CDR3 spans 15 amino acids. CDR3 sequence (DNA): TGTGCCAGCAGCTTCGGCGGGGGCCTTTCCAATGAGCAGTTCTTC. This gives the protein CASSFGGGLSNEQFF.

The sample holds many counts of this clonotype. The V gene is TRBV3-1, the J gene TRBJ1-1, with D perhaps TRBD1 (6 bases). The length of the CDR3 is 16 residues. Germline lookup yields CDR1 LGHDT and CDR2 YNNKEL (reference sequence). V was cut by 3 bases and J by 0 bases, with 14 bases left in between. This CDR3 is CASSHQTTGMNTEAFF. The CDR3 DNA follows: TGTGCCAGCAGCCACCAAACAACAGGGATGAACACTGAAGCTTTCTTT.

This clonotype was found many times. The rearrangement uses TRBV5-5 and TRBJ2-7, with 10 bases lining up with TRBD1. The CDR3 is 15 residues long. V was pared by 4 bases and J by 1 base, with 5 bases of the junction left unmatched. CDR1 is SGHKS, CDR2 YYEKEE, per germline (reference sequence). CDR3 in DNA: TGTGCCAGCAGCAACCGGGACAGGGGATCCTACGAGCAGTACGTC. Encoded protein: CASSNRDRGSYEQYV.